This is a list of T cell receptor beta chains from one sample in a study of blood T cell repertoires in COVID-19. Method: immunoSEQ multiplex PCR; TCRdb's copy keeps in-frame clones and lacks some. The table shows roughly 140,000 clones, with more than 65% occurring only once. What was sequenced was peripheral blood. The receptors come from a woman between 45 and 60 years old in a cohort sampled during active or convalescent COVID-19. Each CDR3 is given with its conserved first and last residue. The D gene is left open where the match is weak. Size values are once, few and many counts, or a class for expanded clones, and some rows have none.

>TRBV7-8|TRBJ2-2|once|TRBD1
CASSPLRTGNTGELFF
TGTGCCAGCAGCCCCCTCCGGACAGGGAACACCGGGGAGCTGTTTTTT
>TRBV14|TRBJ2-5|NA|NA
CASSQATRTETQYF
TGTGCCAGCAGCCAAGCAACTAGGACAGAGACCCAGTACTTC
>TRBV19|TRBJ2-7|many|TRBD1
CASSMTGGIYEQYF
TGTGCCAGTAGTATGACAGGGGGTATCTACGAGCAGTACTTC
>TRBV10-3|TRBJ1-6|NA|NA
CAIRSTAPNSPLHF
TGTGCCATCAGATCGACAGCTCCTAATTCACCCCTCCACTTT
>TRBV5-6|TRBJ2-3|NA|NA
CASSLGGYSTDTQYF
TGTGCCAGCAGCTTGGGGGGCTACAGCACAGATACGCAGTATTTT
>TRBV30|TRBJ2-3|NA|TRBD2
CAWSASGFTDTQYF
TGTGCCTGGTCGGCTAGCGGTTTCACAGATACGCAGTATTTT
>TRBV7-2|TRBJ2-1|NA|NA
CASSPFPRGHNEQFF
TGTGCCAGCAGCCCCTTCCCCAGGGGACACAATGAGCAGTTCTTC
>TRBV18|TRBJ1-4|NA|NA
CASSPRSGPNEKLFF
TGTGCCAGCTCACCACGCTCAGGGCCTAATGAAAAACTGTTTTTT
>TRBV7-8|TRBJ2-1|NA|TRBD2
CASSFRTSGRGSYNEQFF
TGTGCCAGCAGCTTTCGAACTAGCGGGAGAGGCTCCTACAATGAGCAGTTCTTC
>TRBV11-3|TRBJ2-1|NA|TRBD2
CASSLVAGDGNEQFF
TGTGCCAGCAGCTTAGTGGCGGGGGATGGGAATGAGCAGTTCTTC